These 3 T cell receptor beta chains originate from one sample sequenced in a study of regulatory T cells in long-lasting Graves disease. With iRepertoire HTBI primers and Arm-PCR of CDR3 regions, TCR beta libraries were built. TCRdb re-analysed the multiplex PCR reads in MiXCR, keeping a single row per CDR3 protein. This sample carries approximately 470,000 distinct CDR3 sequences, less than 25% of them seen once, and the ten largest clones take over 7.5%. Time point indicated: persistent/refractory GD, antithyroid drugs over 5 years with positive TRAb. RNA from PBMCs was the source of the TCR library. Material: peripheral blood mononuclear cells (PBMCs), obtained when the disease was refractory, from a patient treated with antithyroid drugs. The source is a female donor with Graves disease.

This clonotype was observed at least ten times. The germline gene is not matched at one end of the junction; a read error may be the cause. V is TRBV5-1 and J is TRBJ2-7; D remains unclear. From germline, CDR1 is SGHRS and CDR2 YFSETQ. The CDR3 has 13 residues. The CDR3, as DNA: TGTGCCAGCAGCCGCCCCCCGTCCTACGAGCAGTACTTC. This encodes CASSRPPSYEQYF.

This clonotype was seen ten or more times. DNA for the CDR3: TGTGCCAGCAGTTACTCGCCCTTTGACACTGAAGCTTTCTTT. Amino acid sequence: CASSYSPFDTEAFF. This chain connects TRBV6-5 to TRBJ1-1; D gene ambiguous. The CDR3 totals 14 residues. Germline CDR1 reads MNHEY; CDR2 reads SVGAGI. Trimming cost V 0 bases and J 3 bases, with 8 bases left between them.

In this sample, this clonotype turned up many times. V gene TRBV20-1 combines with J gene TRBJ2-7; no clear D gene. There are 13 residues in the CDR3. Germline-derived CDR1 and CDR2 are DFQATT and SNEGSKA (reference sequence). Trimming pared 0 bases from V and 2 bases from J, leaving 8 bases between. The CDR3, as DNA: TGCAGTGCTAGAGATCTTTCAACCTACGAGCAGTACTTC. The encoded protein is CSARDLSTYEQYF.